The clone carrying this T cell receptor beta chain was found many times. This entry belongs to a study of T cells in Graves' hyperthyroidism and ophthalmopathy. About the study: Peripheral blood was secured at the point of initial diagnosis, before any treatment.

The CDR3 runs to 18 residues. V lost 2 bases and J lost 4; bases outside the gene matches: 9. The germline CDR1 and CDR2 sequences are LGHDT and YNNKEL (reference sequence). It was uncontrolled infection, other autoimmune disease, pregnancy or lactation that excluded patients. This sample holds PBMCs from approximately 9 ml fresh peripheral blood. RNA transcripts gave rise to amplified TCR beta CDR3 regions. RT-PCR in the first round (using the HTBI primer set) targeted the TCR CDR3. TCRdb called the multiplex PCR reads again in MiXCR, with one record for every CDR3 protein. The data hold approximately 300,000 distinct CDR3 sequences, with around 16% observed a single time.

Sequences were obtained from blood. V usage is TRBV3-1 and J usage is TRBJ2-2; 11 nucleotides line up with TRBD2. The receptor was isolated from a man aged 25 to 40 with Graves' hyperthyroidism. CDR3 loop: CASSQPLAGASITGELFF. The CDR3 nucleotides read TGTGCCAGCAGCCAACCACTAGCGGGAGCATCGATCACCGGGGAGCTGTTTTTT.